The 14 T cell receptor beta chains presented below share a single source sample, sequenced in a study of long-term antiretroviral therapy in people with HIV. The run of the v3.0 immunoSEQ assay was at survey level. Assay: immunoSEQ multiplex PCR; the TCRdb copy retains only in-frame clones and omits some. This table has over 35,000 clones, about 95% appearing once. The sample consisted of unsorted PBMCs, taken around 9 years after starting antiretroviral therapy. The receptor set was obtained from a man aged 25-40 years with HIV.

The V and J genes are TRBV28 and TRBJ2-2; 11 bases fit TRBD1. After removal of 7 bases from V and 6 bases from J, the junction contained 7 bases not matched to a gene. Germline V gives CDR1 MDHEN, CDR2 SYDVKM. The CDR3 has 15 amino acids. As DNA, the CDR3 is TGTGCCAGCACCCCCGGGGACAGGGGGTCCGGGGAGCTGTTTTTT. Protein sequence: CASTPGDRGSGELFF.

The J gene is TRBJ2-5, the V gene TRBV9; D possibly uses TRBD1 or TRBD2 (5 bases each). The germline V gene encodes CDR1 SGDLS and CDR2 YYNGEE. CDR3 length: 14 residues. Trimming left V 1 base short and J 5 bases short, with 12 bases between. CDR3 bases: TGTGCCAGCAGCGTAATGTTCGGGGCTGAGACCCAGTACTTC. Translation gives CASSVMFGAETQYF.

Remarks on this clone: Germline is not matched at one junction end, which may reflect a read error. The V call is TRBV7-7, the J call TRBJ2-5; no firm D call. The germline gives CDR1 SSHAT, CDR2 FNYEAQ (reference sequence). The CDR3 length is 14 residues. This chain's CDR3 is CASSLGISEETQYF. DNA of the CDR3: TGTGCTAGCAGCTTAGGTATTTCGGAGGAGACCCAGTACTTC. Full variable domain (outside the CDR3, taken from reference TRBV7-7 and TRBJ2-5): GAGVSQSPRYKVTKRGQDVTLRCDPISSHATLYWYQQALGQGPEFLTYFNYEAQPDKSGLPSDRFSAERPEGSISTLTIQRTEQRDSAMYRCASSLGISEETQYFGPGTRLLVL.

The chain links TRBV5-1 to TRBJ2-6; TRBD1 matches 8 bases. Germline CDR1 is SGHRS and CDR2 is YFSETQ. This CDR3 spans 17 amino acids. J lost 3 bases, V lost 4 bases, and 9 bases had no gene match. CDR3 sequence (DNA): TGCGCCAGCAGCCCCGGACAGGGAGGTGATGGGGCCAACGTCCTGACTTTC. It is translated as CASSPGQGGDGANVLTF. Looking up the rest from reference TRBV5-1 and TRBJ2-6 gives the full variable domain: KAGVTQTPRYLIKTRGQQVTLSCSPISGHRSVSWYQQTPGQGLQFLFEYFSETQRNKGNFPGRFSGRQFSNSRSEMNVSTLELGDSALYLCASSPGQGGDGANVLTFGAGSRLTVL.

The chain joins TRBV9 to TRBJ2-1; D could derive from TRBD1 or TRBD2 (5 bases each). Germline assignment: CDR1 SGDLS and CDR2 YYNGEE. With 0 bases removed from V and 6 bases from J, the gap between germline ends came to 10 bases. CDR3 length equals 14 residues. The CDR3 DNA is TGTGCCAGCAGCGTAGTGGGGGTAGGCAATGAGCAGTTCTTC. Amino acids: CASSVVGVGNEQFF. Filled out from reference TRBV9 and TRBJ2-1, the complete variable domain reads DSGVTQTPKHLITATGQRVTLRCSPRSGDLSVYWYQQSLDQGLQFLIQYYNGEERAKGNILERFSAQQFPDLHSELNLSSLELGDSALYFCASSVVGVGNEQFFGPGTRLTVL.

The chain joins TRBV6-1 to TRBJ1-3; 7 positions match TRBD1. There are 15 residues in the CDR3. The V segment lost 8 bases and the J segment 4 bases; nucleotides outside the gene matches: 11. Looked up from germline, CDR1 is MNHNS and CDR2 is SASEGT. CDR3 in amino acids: CASGREGAAGNTIYF. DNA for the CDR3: TGTGCCAGCGGTCGGGAGGGGGCGGCCGGAAACACCATATATTTT.

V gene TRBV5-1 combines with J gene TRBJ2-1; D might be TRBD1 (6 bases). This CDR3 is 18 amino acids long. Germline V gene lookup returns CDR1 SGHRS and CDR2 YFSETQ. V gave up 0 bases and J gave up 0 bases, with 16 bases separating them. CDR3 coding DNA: TGCGCCAGCAGCTTGGCCTGGACAGTTGAAAGCTCCTACAATGAGCAGTTCTTC. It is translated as CASSLAWTVESSYNEQFF. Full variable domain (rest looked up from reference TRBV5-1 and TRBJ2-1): KAGVTQTPRYLIKTRGQQVTLSCSPISGHRSVSWYQQTPGQGLQFLFEYFSETQRNKGNFPGRFSGRQFSNSRSEMNVSTLELGDSALYLCASSLAWTVESSYNEQFFGPGTRLTVL.

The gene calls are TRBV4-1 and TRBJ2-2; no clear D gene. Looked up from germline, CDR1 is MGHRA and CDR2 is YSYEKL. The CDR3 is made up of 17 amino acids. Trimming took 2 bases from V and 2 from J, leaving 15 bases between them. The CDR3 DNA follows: TGCGCCAGCAGCCAAACTCCCGGTGGCCTAAACACCGGGGAGCTGTTTTTT. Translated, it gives CASSQTPGGLNTGELFF.

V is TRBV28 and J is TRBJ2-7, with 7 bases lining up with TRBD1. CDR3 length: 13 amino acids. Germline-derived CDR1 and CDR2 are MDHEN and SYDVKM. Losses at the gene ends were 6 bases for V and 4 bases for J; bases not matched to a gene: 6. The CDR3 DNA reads TGTGCCAGCAGGAAAATACAGGGGTACGAGCAGTACGTC. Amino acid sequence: CASRKIQGYEQYV.

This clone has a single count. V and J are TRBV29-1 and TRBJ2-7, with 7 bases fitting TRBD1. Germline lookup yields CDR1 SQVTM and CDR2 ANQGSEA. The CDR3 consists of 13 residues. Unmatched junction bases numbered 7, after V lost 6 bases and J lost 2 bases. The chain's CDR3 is CSVEGATAYEQYF. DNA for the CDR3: TGCAGCGTCGAGGGGGCCACAGCCTACGAGCAGTACTTC.

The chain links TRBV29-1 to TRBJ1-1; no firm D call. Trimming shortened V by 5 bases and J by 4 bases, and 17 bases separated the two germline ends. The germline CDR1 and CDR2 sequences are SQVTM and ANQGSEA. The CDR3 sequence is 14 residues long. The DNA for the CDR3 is TGCAGCGTTCCCTTGGAGGGTTGGGGCACTGAAGCTTTCTTT. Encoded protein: CSVPLEGWGTEAFF.

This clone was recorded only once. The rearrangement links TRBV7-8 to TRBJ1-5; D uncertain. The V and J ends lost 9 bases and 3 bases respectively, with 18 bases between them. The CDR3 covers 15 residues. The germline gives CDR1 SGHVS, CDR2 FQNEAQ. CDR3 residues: CASGELLPYNQPQHF. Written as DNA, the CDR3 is TGTGCCAGTGGGGAACTACTCCCCTACAATCAGCCCCAGCATTTT.

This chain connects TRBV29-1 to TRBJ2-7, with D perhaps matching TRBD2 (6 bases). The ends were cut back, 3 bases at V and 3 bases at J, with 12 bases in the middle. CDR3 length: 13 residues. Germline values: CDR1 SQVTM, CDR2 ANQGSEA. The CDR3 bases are TGCAGCGTTGAGGGTGAGGGACTCTACGAGCAGTACTTC. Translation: CSVEGEGLYEQYF.

CDR3 residues: CASSLAGTGFTEAFF. The CDR3 DNA reads as TGTGCCAGCAGCTTGGCTGGGACAGGGTTCACTGAAGCTTTCTTT. The chain links TRBV5-4 to TRBJ1-1, with 9 bases matching TRBD1. V lost 0 bases and J lost 4; bases outside the gene matches: 4. The germline gives CDR1 SGHNT, CDR2 YYREEE (reference sequence). The CDR3 has 15 amino acids.